This T cell receptor beta chain was profiled in a study of T cells in Graves' hyperthyroidism and ophthalmopathy. Germline loops: CDR1 SGHTA, CDR2 FQGNSA. Trimming pared 5 bases from V and 2 bases from J, leaving 17 bases between. The CDR3 is 16 residues long. The investigators amplified TCR beta CDR3 regions from RNA transcripts. Researchers ran a first-round RT-PCR on the TCR CDR3 using the HTBI primer set. TCRdb analysed the multiplex PCR reads with MiXCR anew, one entry per CDR3 protein. The sample shows around 690,000 distinct CDR3 sequences, 20% of them seen only once. Thyroid ultrasound, orbital computed tomography, clinical symptoms, and serum thyroxine and TRAb underpinned diagnoses. This clonotype occurred many times.

Sequencing was done on a sample of blood. J is TRBJ2-3 and V is TRBV7-2, with D possibly TRBD2 on 7 matching bases. This clonotype was sampled from a man younger than 40 with Graves' ophthalmopathy. The CDR3 region is CASSPGGGLYTDTQYF. The CDR3 DNA reads as TGTGCCAGCAGCCCAGGAGGGGGACTATACACAGATACGCAGTATTTT.